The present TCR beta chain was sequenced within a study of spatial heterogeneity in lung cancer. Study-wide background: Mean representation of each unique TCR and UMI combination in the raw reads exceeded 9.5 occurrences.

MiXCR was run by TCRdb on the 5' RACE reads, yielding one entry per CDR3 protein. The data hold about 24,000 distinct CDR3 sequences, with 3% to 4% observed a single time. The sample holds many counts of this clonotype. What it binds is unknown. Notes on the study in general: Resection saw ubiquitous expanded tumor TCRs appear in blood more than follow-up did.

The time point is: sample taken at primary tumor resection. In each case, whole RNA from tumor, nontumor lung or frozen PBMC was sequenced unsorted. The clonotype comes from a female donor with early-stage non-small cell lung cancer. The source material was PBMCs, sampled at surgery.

CDR3 region: CASSQEIAGGPWDEQFF. CDR3 in DNA: TGCGCCAGCAGCCAAGAAATAGCGGGAGGGCCGTGGGATGAGCAGTTCTTC. This sequence joins TRBV4-1 and TRBJ2-1; 11 bases map to TRBD2. This CDR3 has 17 residues. J gave up 8 bases and V 0 bases, and 9 bases lay outside the gene matches. Germline assignment: CDR1 MGHRA and CDR2 YSYEKL.